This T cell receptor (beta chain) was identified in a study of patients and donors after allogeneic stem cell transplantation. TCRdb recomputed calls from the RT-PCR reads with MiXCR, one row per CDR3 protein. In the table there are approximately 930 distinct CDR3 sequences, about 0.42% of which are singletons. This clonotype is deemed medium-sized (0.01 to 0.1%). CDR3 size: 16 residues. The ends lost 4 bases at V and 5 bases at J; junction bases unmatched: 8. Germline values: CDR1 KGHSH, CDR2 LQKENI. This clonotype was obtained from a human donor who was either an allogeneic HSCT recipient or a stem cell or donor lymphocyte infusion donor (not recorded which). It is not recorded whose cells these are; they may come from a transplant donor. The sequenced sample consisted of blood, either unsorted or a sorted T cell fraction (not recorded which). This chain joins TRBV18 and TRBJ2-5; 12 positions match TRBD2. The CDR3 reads CASSLLGLAGYETQYF. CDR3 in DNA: TGTGCCAGCTCACTACTTGGACTAGCGGGATATGAGACCCAGTACTTC. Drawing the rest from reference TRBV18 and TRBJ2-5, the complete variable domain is NAGVMQNPRHLVRRRGQEARLRCSPMKGHSHVYWYRQLPEEGLKFMVYLQKENIIDESGMPKERFSAEFPKEGPSILRIQQVVRGDSAAYFCASSLLGLAGYETQYFGPGTRLLVL.